Listed below are T cell receptor beta chains from one sample, sequenced in a study of blood T cell repertoires in COVID-19. Some clones are missing from TCRdb's copy, which holds only in-frame ones; the method was immunoSEQ multiplex PCR. The sample has roughly 50,000 clones; 75% to 90% are singletons. The specimen was peripheral blood. These receptors originate from a woman between 55 and 75 years old with active COVID-19. The CDR3 runs from the conserved cysteine through the conserved F or W. Each record gives: clone size, D gene, V gene, CDR3 length, J gene, CDR3 DNA, CDR3 protein. D genes are given only for firm matches. A clone size is listed for some rows: how often the clone was seen (once, few, many), or a class if it is expanded.

size: -; D: -; V: TRBV5-1; length: 14; J: TRBJ1-1; DNA: TGCGCCAGCAGCTTGGGGACAGCTAACACTGAAGCTTTCTTT; CDR3: CASSLGTANTEAFF
size: once; D: TRBD1; V: TRBV12-5; length: 14; J: TRBJ1-4; DNA: TGTGCTAGTGGGGCCAGGGGGCGTAATGAAAAACTGTTTTTT; CDR3: CASGARGRNEKLFF
size: -; D: -; V: TRBV29-1; length: 12; J: TRBJ1-1; DNA: TGCAGCGTGGCAACAGGGACCACTGAAGCTTTCTTT; CDR3: CSVATGTTEAFF
size: -; D: -; V: TRBV5-1; length: 15; J: TRBJ1-4; DNA: TGCGCCAGCAGCTTGTCGACAAATTCGGCTGAAAAACTGTTTTTT; CDR3: CASSLSTNSAEKLFF
size: -; D: -; V: TRBV7-2; length: 14; J: TRBJ1-1; DNA: TGTGCCAGCAGCTTAGGAACAATGAACACTGAAGCTTTCTTT; CDR3: CASSLGTMNTEAFF
size: -; D: -; V: TRBV5-1; length: 14; J: TRBJ1-4; DNA: TGCGCCAGCACCTTCGGGACAACTAATGAAAAACTGTTTTTT; CDR3: CASTFGTTNEKLFF
size: -; D: TRBD2; V: TRBV11-2; length: 15; J: TRBJ2-5; DNA: TGTGCCAGCAGCCACGGGACTATAACCCGAGAGACCCAGTACTTC; CDR3: CASSHGTITRETQYF
size: -; D: -; V: TRBV15; length: 14; J: TRBJ2-7; DNA: TGTGCCACCAGCCGCCCTGGGCTTATCCACGAGCAGTACTTC; CDR3: CATSRPGLIHEQYF
size: -; D: TRBD1; V: TRBV3-1/TRBV3-2; length: 16; J: TRBJ1-2; DNA: TGTGCCAGCAGCCTAGGGACAGGGGAAGGTTACTATGGCTACACCTTC; CDR3: CASSLGTGEGYYGYTF
size: -; D: -; V: TRBV10-3; length: 17; J: TRBJ2-3; DNA: TGTGCCATCAGTGAGGGTTTTGGGCCTAGCGGCACAGATACGCAGTATTTT; CDR3: CAISEGFGPSGTDTQYF
size: -; D: -; V: TRBV12-3/TRBV12-4; length: 11; J: TRBJ2-3; DNA: TGTGCCAGCAGTCCGGGGGATACGCAGTATTTT; CDR3: CASSPGDTQYF
size: -; D: TRBD2; V: TRBV9; length: 15; J: TRBJ2-1; DNA: TGTGCCAGCAGCGCTAGCGGGGGGGCTCTCGATGAGCAGTTCTTC; CDR3: CASSASGGALDEQFF
size: -; D: -; V: TRBV11-3; length: 17; J: TRBJ2-2; DNA: TGTGCCAGCAGCTTACGAACCTGGGGAGGAGGGACCGGGGAGCTGTTTTTT; CDR3: CASSLRTWGGGTGELFF
size: -; D: -; V: TRBV9; length: 16; J: TRBJ2-3; DNA: TGTGCCAGCAGCGTCGGTGGGGGGACCCCCACAGATACGCAGTATTTT; CDR3: CASSVGGGTPTDTQYF
size: -; D: -; V: TRBV3-1/TRBV3-2; length: 15; J: TRBJ1-6; DNA: TGTGCCAGCAGCCAGGGGGGTTTGATTTCTTCACCCCTCCACTTT; CDR3: CASSQGGLISSPLHF
size: -; D: -; V: TRBV7-9; length: 17; J: TRBJ2-7; DNA: TGTGCCAGCAGTCTCAGCCCAGTAGGGAGATGGGACTACGAGCAGTACTTC; CDR3: CASSLSPVGRWDYEQYF
size: -; D: -; V: TRBV4-2; length: 15; J: TRBJ2-7; DNA: TGTGCCAGCAGCCAAGATAAAAGATCAGGCTACGAGCAGTACTTC; CDR3: CASSQDKRSGYEQYF
size: -; D: TRBD1; V: TRBV3-1/TRBV3-2; length: 16; J: TRBJ1-3; DNA: TGTGCCAGCAGCCAAGGCACAGGGGGCGGTGGAAACACCATATATTTT; CDR3: CASSQGTGGGGNTIYF
size: -; D: TRBD1; V: TRBV6-5; length: 15; J: TRBJ2-5; DNA: TGTGCCAGCAGCCAGGGACAGGGGAGAGGAGAGACCCAGTACTTC; CDR3: CASSQGQGRGETQYF
size: once; D: -; V: TRBV6-5; length: 16; J: TRBJ1-6; DNA: TGTGCCAGCAGTTACCTCGACAGAGACCTCAATTCACCCCTCCACTTT; CDR3: CASSYLDRDLNSPLHF
size: -; D: -; V: TRBV5-1; length: 15; J: TRBJ1-5; DNA: TGCGCCAGCAGCCTGGGGGGGGTTAGCAATCAGCCCCAGCATTTT; CDR3: CASSLGGVSNQPQHF
size: -; D: TRBD1; V: TRBV9; length: 15; J: TRBJ1-2; DNA: TGTGCCAGCAGCCCGCGGGACAGGGGATTCTATGGCTACACCTTC; CDR3: CASSPRDRGFYGYTF
size: -; D: -; V: TRBV20-1; length: 13; J: TRBJ2-7; DNA: TGCAGTGCTAGTAGCCTACCCCGCTACGAGCAGTACTTC; CDR3: CSASSLPRYEQYF
size: -; D: -; V: TRBV6-5; length: 15; J: TRBJ2-4; DNA: TGTGCCAGCAGGAGGGATTTGGTAGCCAAAAACATTCAGTACTTC; CDR3: CASRRDLVAKNIQYF
size: -; D: -; V: TRBV7-8; length: 13; J: TRBJ2-7; DNA: TGTGCCAGCAGCACCGACAGGACCTACGAGCAGTACTTC; CDR3: CASSTDRTYEQYF
size: -; D: -; V: TRBV5-1; length: 14; J: TRBJ1-6; DNA: TGCGCCAGCAGCTTGGCAGGGTATAATTCACCCCTCCACTTT; CDR3: CASSLAGYNSPLHF
size: -; D: -; V: TRBV19; length: 13; J: TRBJ1-2; DNA: TGTGCCAGTAGTATCGTCCCTCGCTATGGCTACACCTTC; CDR3: CASSIVPRYGYTF
size: -; D: -; V: TRBV5-5; length: 19; J: TRBJ2-2; DNA: TGTGCCAGCAGCTTGGCCGACTACCGCGGTTCCCCTGACACCGGGGAGCTGTTTTTT; CDR3: CASSLADYRGSPDTGELFF
size: -; D: TRBD2; V: TRBV7-3; length: 15; J: TRBJ2-1; DNA: TGTGCCAGCAGCTCCGCGGGGGGCTCCTACAATGAGCAGTTCTTC; CDR3: CASSSAGGSYNEQFF
size: -; D: TRBD1; V: TRBV6-5; length: 14; J: TRBJ1-2; DNA: TGTGCCAGCAGCAACCGGGACAGAATCTATGGCTACACCTTC; CDR3: CASSNRDRIYGYTF
size: -; D: TRBD2; V: TRBV9; length: 18; J: TRBJ2-1; DNA: TGTGCCAGCAGCGTAGAGGTCCTAGGCGGGGGGGACTACAATGAGCAGTTCTTC; CDR3: CASSVEVLGGGDYNEQFF
size: -; D: -; V: TRBV2; length: 15; J: TRBJ2-1; DNA: TGTGCCAGCATCGCCAATTCTGGCGGGGGCTATGAGCAGTTCTTC; CDR3: CASIANSGGGYEQFF
size: once; D: -; V: TRBV6-5; length: 14; J: TRBJ1-1; DNA: TGTGCCAGCAGTCGCGGGGGGAGAGGCACTGAAGCTTTCTTT; CDR3: CASSRGGRGTEAFF
size: -; D: -; V: TRBV11-1; length: 15; J: TRBJ1-1; DNA: TGTGCCAGCAGGCCCAACAGGGTGGCGAACACTGAAGCTTTCTTT; CDR3: CASRPNRVANTEAFF
size: once; D: TRBD2; V: TRBV14; length: 17; J: TRBJ2-3; DNA: TGTGCCAGCAGCCTTGGGGCTAGCGGGGATTACACAGATACGCAGTATTTT; CDR3: CASSLGASGDYTDTQYF
size: -; D: -; V: TRBV28; length: 14; J: TRBJ1-4; DNA: TGTGCCAGCAGTAACAGGGCACTTAATGAAAAACTGTTTTTT; CDR3: CASSNRALNEKLFF
size: -; D: TRBD1; V: TRBV6-6; length: 15; J: TRBJ2-4; DNA: TGTGCCAGCACGGGACAGGCGAGAGCCAAAAACATTCAGTACTTC; CDR3: CASTGQARAKNIQYF
size: -; D: TRBD2; V: TRBV19; length: 15; J: TRBJ2-3; DNA: TGTGCCAGTAGTAGAGCGGGGGGCGTCTTAGATACGCAGTATTTT; CDR3: CASSRAGGVLDTQYF
size: -; D: -; V: TRBV21-1; length: 14; J: TRBJ2-7; DNA: TGTGCCAGCAGCCATAGCGGGGGCCCCTACGAGCAGTACTTC; CDR3: CASSHSGGPYEQYF
size: -; D: TRBD1; V: TRBV18; length: 14; J: TRBJ1-1; DNA: TGTGCCAGCTCACCGGGACAGAAACTCACTGAAGCTTTCTTT; CDR3: CASSPGQKLTEAFF
size: -; D: -; V: TRBV5-6; length: 11; J: TRBJ2-3; DNA: TGTGCCAGCTCGCTAGGAGATACGCAGTATTTT; CDR3: CASSLGDTQYF
size: -; D: TRBD2; V: TRBV5-1; length: 16; J: TRBJ2-5; DNA: TGCGCCAGCTTCGCGGGCGGGGGGGCCGGTGGAGAGACCCAGTACTTC; CDR3: CASFAGGGAGGETQYF
size: -; D: -; V: TRBV7-9; length: 12; J: TRBJ1-1; DNA: TGTGCCAGCAGCCCGATCGGGACTGAAGCTTTCTTT; CDR3: CASSPIGTEAFF
size: -; D: TRBD2; V: TRBV5-1; length: 18; J: TRBJ2-1; DNA: TGCGCCAGCAGCTTGGGGACTAGCGGGGGGGTGACCTACAATGAGCAGTTCTTC; CDR3: CASSLGTSGGVTYNEQFF
size: -; D: TRBD1; V: TRBV5-5; length: 15; J: TRBJ2-2; DNA: TGTGCCAGCAGCCCCGGGACAGGGTTCGCCGGGGAGCTGTTTTTT; CDR3: CASSPGTGFAGELFF
size: -; D: -; V: TRBV6-6; length: 13; J: TRBJ1-1; DNA: TGTGCCAGCAGTTACCCAGGGAACACTGAAGCTTTCTTT; CDR3: CASSYPGNTEAFF
size: -; D: TRBD1; V: TRBV7-6; length: 16; J: TRBJ2-3; DNA: TGTGCCAGCAGCTTAGAGGCAGGGGGCGCGATAGATACGCAGTATTTT; CDR3: CASSLEAGGAIDTQYF
size: -; D: TRBD2; V: TRBV7-9; length: 19; J: TRBJ2-5; DNA: TGTGCCAGCAACTCGTCCCCGGGACTAGCGGGGGGGCCTGGGGAGACCCAGTACTTC; CDR3: CASNSSPGLAGGPGETQYF
size: -; D: -; V: TRBV5-8; length: 12; J: TRBJ2-4; DNA: TGTGCCAACCAGGGGACCAAAAACATTCAGTACTTC; CDR3: CANQGTKNIQYF
size: -; D: -; V: TRBV9; length: 17; J: TRBJ2-7; DNA: TGTGCCAGCAGCGTCGAGCCCCTCGGGGTCGGTTCCTACGAGCAGTACTTC; CDR3: CASSVEPLGVGSYEQYF
size: few; D: -; V: TRBV4-2; length: 16; J: TRBJ1-3; DNA: TGTGCCAGCAGCCAAGACCGTACGGTAAAGGGAAACACCATATATTTT; CDR3: CASSQDRTVKGNTIYF
size: -; D: -; V: TRBV6-1; length: 15; J: TRBJ2-3; DNA: TGTGCCAGCAGTGAACTAGTGGGAGGAACAGATACGCAGTATTTT; CDR3: CASSELVGGTDTQYF
size: -; D: -; V: TRBV6-5; length: 14; J: TRBJ2-7; DNA: TGTGCCAGCAGTTTAAGTACGCAGGGCTCCGAGCAGTACTTC; CDR3: CASSLSTQGSEQYF
size: few; D: TRBD1; V: TRBV19; length: 15; J: TRBJ1-5; DNA: TGTGCCAGTAGTGCTGGACAGGTTACGGGTCAGCCCCAGCATTTT; CDR3: CASSAGQVTGQPQHF
size: -; D: -; V: TRBV4-2; length: 15; J: TRBJ1-5; DNA: TGTGCCAGCAGCCAAGATGGAGAGGGCAATCAGCCCCAGCATTTT; CDR3: CASSQDGEGNQPQHF
size: -; D: TRBD2; V: TRBV3-1/TRBV3-2; length: 14; J: TRBJ2-5; DNA: TGTGCCAGCAGCGCCCGGGGGGGCAGTGAGACCCAGTACTTC; CDR3: CASSARGGSETQYF
size: -; D: TRBD1; V: TRBV4-3; length: 14; J: TRBJ2-7; DNA: TGCGCCAGCAGCCAGGAGGACAGGGGTGGAGAGCAGTACTTC; CDR3: CASSQEDRGGEQYF
size: -; D: TRBD2; V: TRBV6-5; length: 15; J: TRBJ2-1; DNA: TGTGCCAGCAGTAAGGGGACTAGGGCCGATAATGAGCAGTTCTTC; CDR3: CASSKGTRADNEQFF
size: -; D: TRBD1; V: TRBV30; length: 14; J: TRBJ1-5; DNA: TGTGCCTGGACCACGGGACAGTTAAATCAGCCCCAGCATTTT; CDR3: CAWTTGQLNQPQHF